The T cell receptor (beta chain) described here comes from a study of technical replicates of blood from a few donors (dated by TCRdb to about 2017). Libraries were made using the immunoSEQ multiplex PCR assay. This immuneACCESS table, as held by TCRdb, lists in-frame sequences with V and J called but not all clones. Of the missing ones, under half trace to an unresolved V gene in checked studies; the others have no known cause. The sample has fewer than 100,000 clones on record, 90% to 97% of them singletons. The leading ten clones occupy around 0.24% of the sample. To note about this clone: Its target antigen remains unknown. There are no base qualities to consult, and no much larger clone falls within one base.

V drops 0 bases and J drops 4 bases, leaving 7 bases in between. Looking up the germline V gene yields CDR1 SGHRS and CDR2 YFSETQ. The CDR3 runs 13 amino acids, cysteine and phenylalanine included. The read is trimmed to its CDR3 DNA, 39 bases read in frame from base 1. This clonotype originated in a human donor in good health. The sequence links TRBV5-1 to TRBJ2-5; a confident D gene designation cannot be given. Sequencing was done on a sample of T cells isolated from PBMCs. The DNA is as follows: TGCGCCAGCAGCTTGGGTTCCGGAGAGACCCAGTACTTC. Translated, this gives CASSLGSGETQYF.